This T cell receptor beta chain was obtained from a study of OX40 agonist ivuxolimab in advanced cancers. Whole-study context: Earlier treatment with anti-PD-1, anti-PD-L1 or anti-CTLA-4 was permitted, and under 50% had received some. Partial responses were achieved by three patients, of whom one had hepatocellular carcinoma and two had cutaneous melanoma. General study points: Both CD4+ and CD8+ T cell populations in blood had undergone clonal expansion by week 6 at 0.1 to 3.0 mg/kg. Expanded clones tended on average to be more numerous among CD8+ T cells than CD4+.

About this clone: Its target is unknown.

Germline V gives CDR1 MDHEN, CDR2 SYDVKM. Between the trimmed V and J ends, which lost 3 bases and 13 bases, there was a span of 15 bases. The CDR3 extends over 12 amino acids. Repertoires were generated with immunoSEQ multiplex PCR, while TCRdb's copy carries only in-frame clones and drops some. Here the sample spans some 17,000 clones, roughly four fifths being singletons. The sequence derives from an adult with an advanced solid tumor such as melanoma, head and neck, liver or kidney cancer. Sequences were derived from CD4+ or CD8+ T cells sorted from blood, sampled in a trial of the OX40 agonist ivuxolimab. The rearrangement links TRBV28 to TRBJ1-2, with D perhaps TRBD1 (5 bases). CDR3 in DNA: TGTGCCAGCAGTTTCCTTGCAGGGCCAGGCACCTTC. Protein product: CASSFLAGPGTF.